These 3 T cell receptor beta chains were sequenced from one sample in a study of T cell changes during pregnancy in multiple sclerosis. Using immunoSEQ multiplex PCR, the repertoire was profiled, and TCRdb retains in-frame clones only, with some absent. The sample holds 55,000 to 65,000 clones; approximately 92% are singletons and the top ten take about 0.33%. The sequencing used CD4+ T cells from peripheral blood mononuclear cells, collected before pregnancy. Receptors were obtained from a female donor with multiple sclerosis, enrolled in a pregnancy study.

The genes are TRBV6-6 and TRBJ2-7, with 9 bases fitting TRBD1. This CDR3 is 15 amino acids long. Per germline, CDR1 MNHNY and CDR2 SVGAGI (reference sequence). After removal of 4 bases from V and 0 bases from J, the junction contained 4 bases not matched to a gene. CDR3 in amino acids: CASSWGDRVSYEQYF. The CDR3 bases are TGTGCCAGCAGTTGGGGGGACAGGGTCTCCTACGAGCAGTACTTC.

This sequence joins TRBV4-2 and TRBJ2-7; maybe TRBD1 (6 bases). Germline CDR1 and CDR2: LGHNA and YNFKEQ. Trimming took 1 base from V and 4 from J, leaving 11 bases between them. There are 14 residues in the CDR3. CDR3 sequence (DNA): TGTGCCAGCAGCCAAGGCCCCGACAGGTACGAGCAGTACTTC. This codes for CASSQGPDRYEQYF.

This chain joins TRBV27 and TRBJ2-7; TRBD1 aligns across 7 bases. Germline V lookup: CDR1 MNHEY, CDR2 SMNVEV (reference sequence). V lost 4 bases and J lost 2; bases outside the gene matches: 11. This CDR3 is 16 amino acids long. CDR3 amino acids: CASSSTIRDRTYEQYF. CDR3 DNA sequence: TGTGCCAGCAGTTCAACGATCCGGGACAGAACCTACGAGCAGTACTTC.